This TCR beta chain was sequenced during a study of blood T cell repertoires in COVID-19. The assay was immunoSEQ multiplex PCR, and TCRdb's table has in-frame clones only and misses some. The sample comprises fewer than 400,000 clones, roughly 89% of which are singletons, and approximately 9.3% rests with the top ten. Trimming removed 4 bases from V and 0 bases from J, with 9 bases in between. Germline CDR1 reads LNHDA; CDR2 reads SQIVND (reference sequence). This CDR3 is built from 14 residues. Membership in each cohort depended on participant-reported clinical history. The sequencing input was PBMCs or T cells enriched from blood (not recorded which). The receptor's source is a woman in her fifties or sixties who had recovered from COVID-19. The chain uses TRBV19 and TRBJ1-2, with D unresolved. CDR3 amino acids: CASSTVRANYGYTF. The CDR3 DNA sequence: TGTGCCAGTAGTACGGTGCGGGCTAACTATGGCTACACCTTC.